Listed here are 31 T cell receptor beta chains from one sample, sequenced in a study of control samples from healthy donors and cancer patients. TCRdb's copy holds only in-frame clones and misses some; the assay was immunoSEQ multiplex PCR. In the table there are about 250,000 clones, approximately 80% of which are singletons. Source material: PBMCs. These receptors all stem from a woman aged 60-70 years with lung cancer.

This clone has just one count. The gene calls are TRBV6-5 and TRBJ1-2; TRBD1 agrees at 9 bases. Germline trimming cut 6 bases from V and 8 bases from J; bases unmatched to any gene: 10. The CDR3 covers 14 residues. CDR1 MNHEY and CDR2 SVGAGI come from the germline V gene. The CDR3 loop reads CASRGTGRGGGYTF. The CDR3 region has the DNA TGTGCCAGCAGGGGGACAGGGAGAGGAGGCGGCTACACCTTC.

V and J are TRBV10-3 and TRBJ2-4, with D maybe TRBD2 (5 bases). The CDR3 spans 16 residues. Trimming took 0 bases from V and 0 from J, leaving 9 bases between them. Germline values: CDR1 ENHRY, CDR2 SYGVKD. For the CDR3, the DNA is TGTGCCATCAGTGAGTCGGACTTATTAGCCAAAAACATTCAGTACTTC. Amino acid sequence: CAISESDLLAKNIQYF.

This clone was counted between two and nine times. The chain recombines TRBV11-2 with TRBJ1-2, with D maybe TRBD1 (5 bases). The CDR3 sequence is 17 residues long. CDR1 is SGHAT, CDR2 FQNNGV, per germline. Deletions cut 4 bases from V and 3 bases from J, with 21 bases between. In DNA form, the CDR3 reads TGTGCCAGCAGCTCTAGGGCCCTCGGGGGAGGGTACTATGGCTACACCTTC. Encoded protein: CASSSRALGGGYYGYTF.

V gene TRBV10-2 combines with J gene TRBJ1-5, with D maybe TRBD1 (5 bases). The ends were cut back, 8 bases at V and 11 bases at J, with 25 bases in the middle. This CDR3 is built from 15 residues. Germline V lookup: CDR1 WSHSY, CDR2 SAAADI. The CDR3 region is CASGDLGRSPLTQHF. The CDR3 DNA is TGCGCCAGCGGGGACTTGGGACGTTCCCCGTTGACCCAGCATTTT.

This chain uses TRBV7-2 with TRBJ2-1; D is unclear. The CDR3 is made up of 12 amino acids. Germline assignment: CDR1 SGHTA and CDR2 FQGNSA. The ends were cut back, 7 bases at V and 4 bases at J, with 8 bases in the middle. Here the CDR3 reads CASNQQYNEQFF. The DNA of the CDR3 is TGTGCCAGCAACCAACAGTACAATGAGCAGTTCTTC.

The chain links TRBV18 to TRBJ1-1; D is uncertain. The CDR3 covers 16 residues. The V end lost 2 bases, the J end lost 0 bases, and 13 bases lay between the germline ends. CDR1 KGHSH and CDR2 LQKENI come from the germline V gene. The CDR3 DNA reads TGTGCCAGCTCACCATCATCTATAGGAATGAACACTGAAGCTTTCTTT. This sequence encodes CASSPSSIGMNTEAFF.

The genes are TRBV2 and TRBJ2-7, with 8 bases lining up with TRBD1. CDR1 SNHLY and CDR2 FYNNEI come from the germline V gene. The CDR3 extends over 15 amino acids. Losses at the gene ends were 6 bases for V and 9 bases for J; bases not matched to a gene: 16. The CDR3 sequence is CASRGTGQGRYRQYF. DNA for the CDR3: TGTGCCAGCAGGGGCACCGGACAGGGCCGATATCGGCAGTACTTC.

This clone was counted only a few times. This sequence joins TRBV7-9 and TRBJ2-7; D perhaps matches TRBD2 (5 bases). Trimming cost V 1 base and J 6 bases, with 10 bases left between them. Germline CDR1 SEHNR, CDR2 FQNEAQ (reference sequence). This CDR3 region has 13 residues. CDR3 in amino acids: CASSLGGEGEQYF. CDR3 coding DNA: TGTGCCAGCAGCTTAGGAGGAGAGGGCGAGCAGTACTTC. Drawing the rest from reference TRBV7-9 and TRBJ2-7, the complete variable domain is DTGVSQNPRHKITKRGQNVTFRCDPISEHNRLYWYRQTLGQGPEFLTYFQNEAQLEKSRLLSDRFSAERPKGSFSTLEIQRTEQGDSAMYLCASSLGGEGEQYFGPGTRLTVT.

The J gene is TRBJ2-5, the V gene TRBV29-1; 7 nucleotides match TRBD1. This CDR3 comprises 13 residues. In germline, CDR1 is SQVTM, CDR2 ANQGSEA. Trimming removed 2 bases from V and 5 bases from J; junction bases left unmatched: 5. Written as DNA, the CDR3 is TGCAGCGTTGAACTAGGGGGCGGGGAGACCCAGTACTTC. Its translation is CSVELGGGETQYF. The full variable domain, its missing parts supplied by reference TRBV29-1 and TRBJ2-5, is SAVISQKPSRDICQRGTSLTIQCQVDSQVTMMFWYRQQPGQSLTLIATANQGSEATYESGFVIDKFPISRPNLTFSTLTVSNMSPEDSSIYLCSVELGGGETQYFGPGTRLLVL.

In its sample, this clone was seen once. The genes are TRBV3-1 (or the pseudogene TRBV3-2) and TRBJ1-2; 9 bases match TRBD1. The CDR3 extends over 17 amino acids. Germline CDR1 is LGHDT and CDR2 is YNNKEL (reference sequence). J was trimmed by 5 bases and V by 0 bases; bases with no gene match: 10. The CDR3 region has the DNA TGTGCCAGCAGCCAAGAGTCCCGGACAGGGGCAGGGTATGGCTACACCTTC. It encodes CASSQESRTGAGYGYTF.

The CDR3 sequence is CASSPTGQMAYTF. The DNA of the CDR3 is TGCGCCAGCAGCCCAACCGGACAGATGGCCTACACCTTC. The chain joins TRBV5-1 to TRBJ1-2; a weak D match, TRBD1 (6 bases). CDR1 is SGHRS and CDR2 is YFSETQ in the germline V gene. The V gene lost 4 bases and the J gene lost 10 bases, with 17 bases spanning the gap. There are 13 residues in the CDR3.

This clone was seen a few times. Other DNA sequences in the sample encode the same CDR3. The CDR3 DNA follows: TGTGCCAGCAGCTTAGGGGGTGCATCCTACAATGAGCAGTTCTTC. It encodes CASSLGGASYNEQFF. The V call is TRBV7-2, the J call TRBJ2-1; no firm D call. This CDR3 spans 15 amino acids. V was clipped by 1 base and J by 1 base, with 8 bases between them. Germline values: CDR1 SGHTA, CDR2 FQGNSA.

The chain combines TRBV5-1 with TRBJ2-3, with D unresolved. The CDR3 spans 14 residues. The ends were cut back, 6 bases at V and 0 bases at J, with 11 bases in the middle. The germline V gene has CDR1 SGHRS and CDR2 YFSETQ. The CDR3 loop reads CASTRATSTDTQYF. The CDR3 nucleotides are TGCGCCAGCACGAGAGCAACTAGCACAGATACGCAGTATTTT.

The chain joins TRBV6-1 to TRBJ1-4, with a possible D match to TRBD1 (5 bases). The CDR3 consists of 14 residues. CDR1 is MNHNS and CDR2 is SASEGT in the germline V gene. Trimming removed 3 bases at V and 8 bases at J, with 13 bases between. As DNA, the CDR3 is TGTGCCAGCAGTGATAGGGGCTTCGGGGAAAAACTGTTTTTT. Amino acids: CASSDRGFGEKLFF.

The chain combines TRBV9 with TRBJ2-7, with 8 bases aligning to TRBD1. After removal of 4 bases from V and 3 bases from J, the junction contained 9 bases not matched to a gene. The CDR3 totals 15 residues. Germline V lookup: CDR1 SGDLS, CDR2 YYNGEE. For the CDR3, the DNA is TGTGCCAGCAGCCCCGGGACAGGTCGTGACTACGAGCAGTACTTC. It yields the protein CASSPGTGRDYEQYF.

This clone was detected only a few times. This sequence joins TRBV6-2 or TRBV6-3 and TRBJ1-1; the D gene is possibly TRBD1 (5 bases). Per germline, CDR1 MNHEY and CDR2 SVGEGT. The CDR3 loop spans 14 amino acids. The V gene lost 2 bases and the J gene lost 4 bases, with 11 bases spanning the gap. For the CDR3, the DNA is TGTGCCAGCAGTTACGGGCGGGGCGGCACTGAAGCTTTCTTT. Protein: CASSYGRGGTEAFF.

In regard to this clone: A much larger clone is a single base away; this may be a read error. Distinct nucleotide sequences in the sample also encode this CDR3. CDR3 sequence: CASSYSRNQPQHF. The DNA for the CDR3 is TGTGCCAGCAGTTACAGTAGGAATCAGCCCCAGCATTTT. The chain combines TRBV6-5 with TRBJ1-5; D is unresolved. V was trimmed by 2 bases and J by 4 bases, leaving 6 bases between them. This CDR3 has 13 residues. The germline V gene has CDR1 MNHEY and CDR2 SVGAGI.

J is TRBJ2-3 and V is TRBV7-9; TRBD2 might be the D (5 bases). Germline CDR1 is SEHNR and CDR2 is FQNEAQ (reference sequence). This CDR3 has 15 amino acids. The V end was cut by 2 bases, the J end by 5 bases, with 14 bases between. CDR3 residues: CASSLSRGGRDTQYF. The DNA of the CDR3 is TGTGCCAGCAGCTTATCCCGAGGCGGGCGAGATACGCAGTATTTT.

Worth noting for this clone: A junction boundary mismatches the germline segment, possibly from a read error. In DNA form, the CDR3 reads TGTGCCAGCAGCGAAGGGATGACCGGGACCACGGGCACTGAAGCTTTCTTT. This gives the protein CASSEGMTGTTGTEAFF. The J gene is TRBJ1-1, the V gene TRBV2; possibly TRBD1 for D (5 bases). The CDR3 runs to 17 residues. Germline V CDR1 and CDR2: SNHLY, FYNNEI.

The rearrangement uses TRBV6-6 and TRBJ1-2; 12 bases map to TRBD1. Per the germline V gene, CDR1 is MNHNY and CDR2 is SVGAGI (reference sequence). The CDR3 consists of 14 residues. The V gene end was trimmed by 7 bases and the J gene end by 6 bases; junction bases not matched to a gene: 6. Here the CDR3 DNA reads TGTGCCAGCATCCGGGGACAGGGGGCCGATGGCTACACCTTC. This encodes CASIRGQGADGYTF.

As DNA, the CDR3 is TGTGCCAGCAGCCGTACAGGTCCCGACTCCTACGAGCAGTACTTC. Amino acids: CASSRTGPDSYEQYF. V usage is TRBV11-3 and J usage is TRBJ2-7; perhaps TRBD1 as D (5 bases). Trimming pared 5 bases from V and 0 bases from J, leaving 14 bases between. In germline, CDR1 is SGHNT, CDR2 YENEEA. The CDR3 covers 15 residues.

V gene TRBV19 combines with J gene TRBJ2-7; 7 bases fit TRBD1. Looked up from germline, CDR1 is LNHDA and CDR2 is SQIVND (reference sequence). The CDR3 totals 13 residues. CDR3 sequence: CGHPPDRVYEQYF. The CDR3 nucleotides read TGTGGCCACCCTCCCGACAGGGTCTACGAGCAGTACTTC.

V gene TRBV5-1 combines with J gene TRBJ1-1; 7 bases match TRBD1. This CDR3 is 13 amino acids long. CDR1 is SGHRS, CDR2 YFSETQ, per germline. The V segment lost 3 bases and the J segment 4 bases; nucleotides outside the gene matches: 3. CDR3 sequence: CASSWGTATEAFF. In DNA form, the CDR3 reads TGCGCCAGCAGCTGGGGGACAGCCACTGAAGCTTTCTTT.

This clone was detected only once. V usage is TRBV19 and J usage is TRBJ2-2; unclear D gene. CDR1 is LNHDA and CDR2 is SQIVND in the germline V gene (reference sequence). With 3 bases removed from V and 6 bases from J, the gap between germline ends came to 2 bases. The CDR3 has 11 amino acids. The CDR3 here is CASSIAGELFF. CDR3 DNA sequence: TGTGCCAGTAGTATCGCCGGGGAGCTGTTTTTT.

The rearrangement links TRBV28 to TRBJ2-1; the match to TRBD2 covers 8 bases. This CDR3 has 16 residues. After removal of 2 bases from V and 0 bases from J, the junction contained 3 bases not matched to a gene. CDR1 MDHEN and CDR2 SYDVKM come from the germline V gene. The CDR3 coding sequence is TGTGCCAGCAGTTTAGGGGGGACTAGCTCCTACAATGAGCAGTTCTTC. Protein sequence: CASSLGGTSSYNEQFF.

DNA of the CDR3: TGTGCCAGCAGCTTGGGACCACGCACAGATACGCAGTATTTT. Translating gives CASSLGPRTDTQYF. The genes are TRBV7-3 and TRBJ2-3, with D possibly called TRBD1 or TRBD2 (5 bases each). Germline V gives CDR1 SGHTA, CDR2 FQGTGA. This CDR3 contains 14 residues. V was clipped by 3 bases and J by 1 base, with 8 bases between them.

With regard to this clone: This sample also contains other DNA sequences that code for the same CDR3. The V and J genes are TRBV6-5 and TRBJ2-2, with a tentative D call TRBD2 (6 bases). Trimming shortened V by 5 bases and J by 5 bases, and 9 bases separated the two germline ends. This CDR3 contains 13 residues. CDR1 and CDR2 (germline): MNHEY, SVGAGI. The CDR3 loop is CASSRGGTGELFF. The CDR3 nucleotides are TGTGCCAGCAGTCGGGGAGGAACCGGGGAGCTGTTTTTT.

The V gene is TRBV10-3, the J gene TRBJ1-6, with a tentative D call TRBD1 (5 bases). CDR1 and CDR2 from the germline V gene are ENHRY and SYGVKD. The V end was cut by 3 bases, the J end by 12 bases, with 9 bases between. This CDR3 is built from 12 residues. DNA for the CDR3: TGTGCCATCAGTGACCCTGGGGGACCCCTCCACTTT. Its translation: CAISDPGGPLHF.

V and J are TRBV4-1 and TRBJ1-6; D gene uncertain. Trimming removed 1 base at V and 7 bases at J, with 8 bases between. Germline V CDR1 and CDR2: MGHRA, YSYEKL. The CDR3 runs 14 residues. In DNA, the CDR3 is TGCGCCAGCAGCCAAGGGGTGCGGAATTCACCCCTCCACTTT. It is translated as CASSQGVRNSPLHF.

The chain employs TRBV28 and TRBJ1-5; 8 bases fit TRBD1. Germline CDR1 is MDHEN and CDR2 is SYDVKM. The CDR3 has 14 amino acids. V was clipped by 7 bases and J by 7 bases; unmatched bases: 9. CDR3 sequence: CASIPGQGRQPQHF. The CDR3 coding sequence is TGTGCCAGCATCCCCGGACAGGGACGGCAGCCCCAGCATTTT.

The rearrangement joins TRBV28 to TRBJ1-5; D uncertain. V was shortened by 4 bases and J by 6 bases, with 7 bases between the two germline ends. The length of the CDR3 is 12 residues. The germline V gene encodes CDR1 MDHEN and CDR2 SYDVKM. The CDR3 bases are TGTGCCAGCAGTTCCCCGCTTCAGCCCCAGCATTTT. It translates to CASSSPLQPQHF. The whole variable domain, filled in from reference TRBV28 and TRBJ1-5, reads DVKVTQSSRYLVKRTGEKVFLECVQDMDHENMFWYRQDPGLGLRLIYFSYDVKMKEKGDIPEGYSVSREKKERFSLILESASTNQTSMYLCASSSPLQPQHFGDGTRLSIL.